This TCR beta chain emerged from a study of blood T cell repertoires in COVID-19. For the study at large: From the United States, Italy and Spain came samples of acute and convalescent COVID-19. PBMCs, B-cell-depleted T cells, or T cells were the source of the cDNA or gDNA that made up the material.

Libraries were prepared by immunoSEQ multiplex PCR; TCRdb keeps only in-frame clonotypes and omits some of them. The table includes roughly 440,000 clones, approximately 88% detected once. The ends were cut back, 10 bases at V and 5 bases at J, with 12 bases in the middle. Germline lookup yields CDR1 MNHEY and CDR2 SVGAGI. CDR3 size: 12 residues. The gene calls are TRBV6-5 and TRBJ1-5; the D gene is possibly TRBD1 (6 bases). Specimen: peripheral blood. This receptor was obtained from a woman in her forties or fifties with COVID-19, enrolled during active disease. The CDR3 loop is CATVSGDQPQHF. CDR3 in DNA: TGTGCCACCGTGTCAGGGGATCAGCCCCAGCATTTT.